Listed here are 17 T cell receptor beta chains from one sample, sequenced in a study of beta chain features in type 1 diabetes. The entirety of the isolated RNA underwent reverse transcription, so expressed TCRB transcripts were sequenced. Here immunoSEQ multiplex PCR was the method, and the copy in TCRdb shows in-frame clones only, minus some. Here the sample spans some 240,000 clones, approximately 10% being singletons. The sample consisted of central memory CD4+ T cells from blood. These receptors all stem from a man aged 18-30 years in good health.

This sequence joins TRBV7-3 and TRBJ2-7; possible D gene TRBD1, 6 bases. Germline CDR1 SGHTA, CDR2 FQGTGA. The CDR3 has 15 residues. Between the trimmed V and J ends, which lost 2 bases and 3 bases, there was a span of 14 bases. CDR3: CASSLEGGNLYEQYF. The CDR3 DNA reads TGTGCCAGCAGCTTAGAAGGGGGAAACCTCTACGAGCAGTACTTC.

This clone showed up just once. The J gene is TRBJ1-2, the V gene TRBV20-1; the D gene is possibly TRBD1 (5 bases). V gave up 5 bases and J gave up 7 bases, with 11 bases separating them. In germline, CDR1 is DFQATT, CDR2 SNEGSKA (reference sequence). CDR3 size: 11 residues. CDR3 DNA: TGCAGTGCTGGACACTCGGGTGGCTACACCTTC. Its protein product is CSAGHSGGYTF.

This clone was found a few times. CDR3 DNA sequence: TGTGCCAGCATGCGGACTAGCAACACAGATACGCAGTATTTT. Residues: CASMRTSNTDTQYF. V usage is TRBV2 and J usage is TRBJ2-3, with 8 bases aligning to TRBD2. CDR3 length: 14 residues. Germline loops: CDR1 SNHLY, CDR2 FYNNEI. The V gene end was trimmed by 7 bases and the J gene end by 2 bases; junction bases not matched to a gene: 5.

J is TRBJ2-7 and V is TRBV29-1; 9 nucleotides align to TRBD2. The CDR3 consists of 14 residues. The J segment lost 3 bases and the V segment lost 4 bases, leaving 7 bases of the junction unmatched. The germline V gene encodes CDR1 SQVTM and CDR2 ANQGSEA. The DNA of the CDR3 is TGCAGCGTTGCTTTTAGCGGGAGAATCTACGAGCAGTACTTC. Its protein is CSVAFSGRIYEQYF.

The chain links TRBV10-3 to TRBJ2-3; D gene ambiguous. V lost 0 bases to trimming and J lost 5 bases, with 6 bases between them. Germline V gives CDR1 ENHRY, CDR2 SYGVKD. CDR3 length: 13 amino acids. This CDR3 is CAISESTEDTQYF. In DNA, the CDR3 is TGTGCCATCAGTGAGTCGACGGAAGATACGCAGTATTTT.

The chain combines TRBV28 with TRBJ2-7, with TRBD1 identical over 10 bases. The J segment lost 7 bases and the V segment lost 5 bases, leaving 14 bases of the junction unmatched. In germline, CDR1 is MDHEN, CDR2 SYDVKM. CDR3 length: 16 residues. The DNA of the CDR3 is TGTGCCAGCAGTCCCGAAACCCCGGGACAGGGGAGGGAGCAGTACTTC. Encoded protein: CASSPETPGQGREQYF.

This clone has a handful of counts. J is TRBJ2-7 and V is TRBV5-1; 9 bases are shared with TRBD1. V lost 0 bases, J lost 6 bases, and 4 bases stayed unmatched. The V gene's germline CDR1 is SGHRS and CDR2 YFSETQ. This CDR3 spans 14 amino acids. The DNA for the CDR3 is TGCGCCAGCAGCTTGGGAACAGGGGGCTTCGAGCAGTACTTC. Translating gives CASSLGTGGFEQYF.

The genes are TRBV7-9 and TRBJ2-2; D remains ambiguous. Germline V gene sequence: CDR1 SEHNR, CDR2 FQNEAQ (reference sequence). The CDR3 sequence is 17 residues long. V was cut by 5 bases and J by 5 bases, with 21 bases left in between. The CDR3 coding sequence is TGTGCCAGCAGCCCTGACACCCGGTCCCTAGGGACCGGGGAGCTGTTTTTT. Its protein product is CASSPDTRSLGTGELFF.

This clone came up many times. The chain joins TRBV7-3 to TRBJ2-5; possibly TRBD1 or TRBD2 for D (6 bases each). This CDR3 is built from 14 residues. Germline CDR1 is SGHTA and CDR2 is FQGTGA. The V gene lost 2 bases and the J gene lost 5 bases, with 12 bases spanning the gap. The CDR3 DNA reads as TGTGCCAGCAGCTTAGGGTCGGGGGCCGAGACCCAGTACTTC. It specifies CASSLGSGAETQYF.

The rearrangement joins TRBV5-4 to TRBJ2-2; no firm D call. V was pared by 2 bases and J by 1 base, with 9 bases between. Germline V gives CDR1 SGHNT, CDR2 YYREEE (reference sequence). The CDR3 is made up of 15 amino acids. Here the CDR3 reads CASSLGLENTGELFF. The DNA for the CDR3 is TGTGCCAGCAGCTTAGGGCTAGAGAACACCGGGGAGCTGTTTTTT.

V gene TRBV5-4 combines with J gene TRBJ2-3; TRBD2 agrees at 8 bases. The germline V gene encodes CDR1 SGHNT and CDR2 YYREEE (reference sequence). The CDR3 is 17 residues long. Unmatched junction bases numbered 12, after V lost 4 bases and J lost 2 bases. This CDR3 is CASSGGLSSGNTDTQYF. The CDR3 DNA follows: TGTGCCAGCAGCGGGGGGTTGAGTAGCGGGAACACAGATACGCAGTATTTT. The variable domain in full, with the rest retrieved from reference TRBV5-4 and TRBJ2-3, is ETGVTQSPTHLIKTRGQQVTLRCSSQSGHNTVSWYQQALGQGPQFIFQYYREEENGRGNFPPRFSGLQFPNYSSELNVNALELDDSALYLCASSGGLSSGNTDTQYFGPGTRLTVL.

This chain connects TRBV29-1 to TRBJ2-6; D gene unclear. Trimming cost V 3 bases and J 0 bases, with 9 bases left between them. The CDR3 covers 15 residues. Looked up from germline, CDR1 is SQVTM and CDR2 is ANQGSEA. The CDR3 DNA is TGCAGCGTTGAGGCCCCCGACTCTGGGGCCAACGTCCTGACTTTC. It specifies CSVEAPDSGANVLTF.

By its share, this clone is medium-sized. The chain recombines TRBV19 with TRBJ2-7, with D uncertain. Germline V gives CDR1 LNHDA, CDR2 SQIVND (reference sequence). Trimming took off 1 base at V and 6 bases at J, with 10 bases between the two ends. The CDR3 is 13 residues long. CDR3 in DNA: TGTGCCAGTAGTATAGCGGACCAGTCCGAGCAGTACTTC. Translating it yields CASSIADQSEQYF.

V and J are TRBV5-1 and TRBJ2-5; D uncertain. The V and J ends lost 0 bases and 4 bases respectively, with 19 bases between them. This CDR3 region has 17 residues. Germline CDR1 and CDR2: SGHRS and YFSETQ. The CDR3 reads CASSLGGSSLARETQYF. Here the CDR3 DNA reads TGCGCCAGCAGCTTGGGTGGGTCCTCTTTGGCTCGAGAGACCCAGTACTTC.

The table lists this clone with a few counts. This may be a read error, as it is one base from a much larger clone. J is TRBJ2-2 and V is TRBV9; no reliable D call. V gave up 4 bases and J gave up 2 bases, with 3 bases separating them. The CDR3 runs to 12 residues. The germline V gene has CDR1 SGDLS and CDR2 YYNGEE. This CDR3 reads CASSHNTGELFF. In DNA form, the CDR3 reads TGTGCCAGCAGCCACAACACCGGGGAGCTGTTTTTT.

Of note for this clone: The junction does not match germline at one end; this may be a read error. V usage is TRBV6-1 and J usage is TRBJ2-7; 7 bases match TRBD1. The CDR3 totals 16 residues. Germline values: CDR1 MNHNS, CDR2 SASEGT. Here the CDR3 DNA reads TGTGCCATCAGTGAGGCGGCGACAGGGTACTCCTACGAGCAGTACTTC. Residues: CAISEAATGYSYEQYF.

The chain employs TRBV9 and TRBJ2-3; D gene ambiguous. The germline V and J ends were trimmed by 0 bases and 3 bases, with 8 bases remaining between them. The CDR3 is made up of 14 amino acids. Germline-derived CDR1 and CDR2 are SGDLS and YYNGEE. The CDR3 coding sequence is TGTGCCAGCAGCGTAGACAGTGGAACAGATACGCAGTATTTT. This gives the protein CASSVDSGTDTQYF.